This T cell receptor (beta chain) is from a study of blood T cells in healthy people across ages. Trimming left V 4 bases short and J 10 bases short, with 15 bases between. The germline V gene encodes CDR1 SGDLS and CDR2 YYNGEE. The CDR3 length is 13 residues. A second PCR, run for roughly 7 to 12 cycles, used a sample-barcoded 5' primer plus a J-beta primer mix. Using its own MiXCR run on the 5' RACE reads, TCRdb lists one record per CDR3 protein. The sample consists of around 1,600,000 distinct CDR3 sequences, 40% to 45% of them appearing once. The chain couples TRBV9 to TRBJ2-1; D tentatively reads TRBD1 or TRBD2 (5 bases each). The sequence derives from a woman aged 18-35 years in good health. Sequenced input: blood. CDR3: CASSPGTSREQFF. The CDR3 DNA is TGTGCCAGCAGCCCAGGGACGTCGAGGGAGCAGTTCTTC.